Presented here are 20 T cell receptor beta chains from one specimen sequenced in a study of blood T cell repertoires in COVID-19. TCRdb's table, derived via immunoSEQ multiplex PCR, lists solely in-frame clones and lacks some. The table shows about 170,000 clones, with approximately 91% occurring only once. Sequencing was done on a sample of peripheral blood. These receptors originate from a man aged 18 to 30 with COVID-19, enrolled during active disease.

The genes are TRBV30 and TRBJ2-7; D is uncertain. The length of the CDR3 is 11 residues. V shed 5 bases and J shed 2 bases, with 7 bases lying between them. Germline CDR1 and CDR2: GTSNPN and SVGIG (reference sequence). CDR3 loop: CAWELAYEQYF. The CDR3 DNA follows: TGTGCCTGGGAACTCGCCTACGAGCAGTACTTC.

The CDR3 is CASSQEVRGLYEQYF. In nucleotides, the CDR3 is TGCGCCAGCAGCCAAGAGGTCAGGGGGCTTTACGAGCAGTACTTC. This chain uses TRBV4-3 with TRBJ2-7; 8 bases align to TRBD1. The CDR3 totals 15 residues. Germline V lookup: CDR1 LGHNA, CDR2 YSLEER. With V trimmed by 0 bases and J by 4 bases, 5 bases remained unmatched.

This chain uses TRBV30 with TRBJ1-5; the D gene is possibly TRBD1 (5 bases). The CDR3 runs 12 residues. V lost 7 bases, J lost 8 bases, and 15 bases lay in between. The germline V gene has CDR1 GTSNPN and CDR2 SVGIG (reference sequence). The CDR3 sequence: CAYDSSKEPQHF. The CDR3 DNA sequence: TGTGCCTACGACAGCTCCAAAGAGCCCCAGCATTTT.

The chain couples TRBV10-3 to TRBJ1-1; 8 bases align to TRBD1. CDR3 size: 15 residues. CDR1 ENHRY and CDR2 SYGVKD come from the germline V gene. The V gene end was trimmed by 0 bases and the J gene end by 3 bases; junction bases not matched to a gene: 3. The CDR3 DNA is TGTGCCATCAGTGAGTCTAAACAGGGGGACACTGAAGCTTTCTTT. Protein sequence: CAISESKQGDTEAFF.

The gene calls are TRBV15 and TRBJ2-1, with D possibly TRBD1 on 6 matching bases. Germline CDR1 is LNHNV and CDR2 is YYDKDF (reference sequence). CDR3 length equals 16 residues. Trimming removed 5 bases at V and 0 bases at J, with 14 bases between. DNA for the CDR3: TGTGCCACCAGCTCTGAAGGACAGAGCTCCTACAATGAGCAGTTCTTC. Translating it yields CATSSEGQSSYNEQFF.

The chain employs TRBV3-1 (or the pseudogene TRBV3-2) and TRBJ2-7, with D perhaps matching TRBD1 (6 bases). The CDR3 extends over 17 amino acids. Germline V lookup: CDR1 LGHDT, CDR2 YNNKEL (reference sequence). V was shortened by 4 bases and J by 3 bases, with 22 bases between the two germline ends. Here the CDR3 reads CASSPLRILQGRYEQYF. CDR3 nucleotides: TGTGCCAGCAGCCCTCTCAGAATCTTGCAGGGGCGCTACGAGCAGTACTTC.

This clone turned up a few times. This chain links TRBV12-3 or TRBV12-4 with TRBJ2-1; D ambiguous. There are 11 residues in the CDR3. V dropped 5 bases and J dropped 10 bases, with 9 bases sitting between them. The CDR3 loop is CASSLFKEQFF. The CDR3, as DNA: TGTGCCAGCAGTCTATTTAAGGAGCAGTTCTTC.

The genes are TRBV5-1 and TRBJ2-2, with TRBD1 matching over 9 bases. CDR1 is SGHRS, CDR2 YFSETQ, per germline. The CDR3 has 14 residues. Trimming at V came to 4 bases and at J to 6 bases, leaving 4 bases not matched to a gene. Here the CDR3 reads CASSIRTGAGELFF. DNA for the CDR3: TGCGCCAGCAGCATCCGGACAGGGGCCGGGGAGCTGTTTTTT.

As to this clone: Different DNA sequences within this sample yield the same CDR3. This chain uses TRBV30 with TRBJ2-7; tentatively, D is TRBD1 (6 bases). Trimming cost V 0 bases and J 6 bases, with 6 bases left between them. The CDR3 runs to 11 residues. CDR1 is GTSNPN and CDR2 is SVGIG in the germline V gene (reference sequence). The CDR3 region is CAWSVGGEQYF. The CDR3, as DNA: TGTGCCTGGAGTGTAGGGGGCGAGCAGTACTTC.

This clone was seen a handful of times. V is TRBV28 and J is TRBJ1-5, with D maybe TRBD1 (5 bases). The V gene lost 7 bases and the J gene lost 2 bases, with 15 bases spanning the gap. The germline V gene has CDR1 MDHEN and CDR2 SYDVKM. CDR3 length equals 15 residues. This chain's CDR3 is CASTTGGVGNQPQHF. CDR3 sequence (DNA): TGTGCCAGCACCACCGGGGGGGTAGGCAATCAGCCCCAGCATTTT.

This sequence joins TRBV7-2 and TRBJ2-3, with 9 nucleotides matching TRBD2. This CDR3 region has 17 residues. In germline, CDR1 is SGHTA, CDR2 FQGNSA. Unmatched junction bases numbered 9, after V lost 1 base and J lost 4 bases. This CDR3 is CASSLGQLAGVPDTQYF. As DNA, the CDR3 is TGTGCCAGCAGCTTAGGGCAGTTAGCGGGAGTGCCAGATACGCAGTATTTT.

The chain carries TRBV4-3 and TRBJ1-4, with TRBD1 matching over 7 bases. This CDR3 is 14 amino acids long. Germline-derived CDR1 and CDR2 are LGHNA and YSLEER. J was trimmed by 4 bases and V by 1 base; bases with no gene match: 0. The chain's CDR3 is CASSQGDSNEKLFF. The CDR3, as DNA: TGCGCCAGCAGCCAAGGGGACAGTAATGAAAAACTGTTTTTT.

Remarks on this clone: One end of the junction does not line up with germline, which may come from a read error. CDR3 in DNA: TGTGCCAGCTCAGACGCAGCGACTAATGAAAAACTGCTTTTT. Its protein product is CASSDAATNEKLLF. J is TRBJ1-4 and V is TRBV18; no firm D call. CDR3 length equals 14 residues. CDR1 is KGHSH, CDR2 LQKENI, per germline.

The chain has TRBV30 and TRBJ2-2; D remains unclear. The CDR3 has 12 residues. Germline V gene sequence: CDR1 GTSNPN, CDR2 SVGIG (reference sequence). V shed 8 bases and J shed 3 bases, with 10 bases lying between them. DNA for the CDR3: TGTGCCCGAAAACGGGACACCGGGGAGCTGTTTTTT. It translates to CARKRDTGELFF.

Comments on this clone: Sequence at one end of the junction differs from germline and may be a read error. The rearrangement links TRBV11-2 to TRBJ1-4; 9 bases line up with TRBD1. This CDR3 contains 18 residues. Germline V gene data show CDR1 as SGHAT and CDR2 as FQNNGV. CDR3 nucleotide sequence: TGTGCCAGCAGCTTAGCGGACAGGGGATGGGCAACTAATGAAAAACTGCTTTTT. Protein: CASSLADRGWATNEKLLF. Full variable domain (outside the CDR3, taken from reference TRBV11-2 and TRBJ1-4): EAGVAQSPRYKIIEKRQSVAFWCNPISGHATLYWYQQILGQGPKLLIQFQNNGVVDDSQLPKDRFSAERLKGVDSTLKIQPAKLEDSAVYLCASSLADRGWATNEKLLFGSGTQLSVL.

The V gene is TRBV5-6, the J gene TRBJ2-1; D is unresolved. Trimming removed 4 bases at V and 4 bases at J, with 21 bases between. The CDR3 length is 17 residues. Germline CDR1 and CDR2: SGHDT and YYEEEE. CDR3 in DNA: TGTGCCAGCAGCCTCTCAAAATACGCTCCAGTATACAATGAGCAGTTCTTC. Translated, it gives CASSLSKYAPVYNEQFF. Full variable domain (missing parts from reference TRBV5-6 and TRBJ2-1): DAGVTQSPTHLIKTRGQQVTLRCSPKSGHDTVSWYQQALGQGPQFIFQYYEEEERQRGNFPDRFSGHQFPNYSSELNVNALLLGDSALYLCASSLSKYAPVYNEQFFGPGTRLTVL.

The rearrangement uses TRBV15 and TRBJ2-7, with 10 nucleotides matching TRBD2. The V gene's germline CDR1 is LNHNV and CDR2 YYDKDF (reference sequence). The CDR3 has 15 amino acids. The junction had 3 bases not matched to a gene; V was cut back by 0 bases and J by 4 bases. The CDR3 DNA reads as TGTGCCACCAGCAGAGATGCTAGCGGGGGTTACGAGCAGTACTTC. As protein: CATSRDASGGYEQYF.

V usage is TRBV13 and J usage is TRBJ1-2, with 9 bases identical to TRBD1. The CDR3 extends over 15 amino acids. CDR1 and CDR2 from the germline V gene are PRHDT and FYEKMQ (reference sequence). Germline trimming cut 5 bases from V and 3 bases from J; bases unmatched to any gene: 7. The CDR3 reads CASSPGQGGYYGYTF. CDR3 in DNA: TGTGCCAGCAGCCCGGGACAGGGAGGGTACTATGGCTACACCTTC.

This rearrangement joins TRBV25-1 to TRBJ2-3, with TRBD2 matching over 14 bases. V was clipped by 3 bases and J by 6 bases; unmatched bases: 8. Germline V gene lookup returns CDR1 MGHDK and CDR2 SYGVNS. The CDR3 is 17 residues long. CDR3 coding DNA: TGTGCCAGCAGTGACCCCGGGACTAGCGGGAGCCCCGATACGCAGTATTTT. This codes for CASSDPGTSGSPDTQYF.

The gene calls are TRBV7-2 and TRBJ2-2; tentative D call: TRBD2 (5 bases). The CDR3 is 15 amino acids. Germline V gene sequence: CDR1 SGHTA, CDR2 FQGNSA. Trimming took off 3 bases at V and 1 base at J, with 9 bases between the two ends. The CDR3 here is CASSLAAGNTGELFF. The CDR3 DNA reads TGTGCCAGCAGCTTGGCGGCGGGGAACACCGGGGAGCTGTTTTTT.